This T cell receptor (beta chain) comes out of a study of long-term antiretroviral therapy in people with HIV. The V end lost 4 bases, the J end lost 4 bases, and 7 bases lay between the germline ends. The CDR3 extends over 13 amino acids. Germline CDR1 SGHDN, CDR2 FVKESK. At survey level, the immunoSEQ assay was run in its v3.0 version. Only in-frame clones appear in the TCRdb table, and some are missing; sequencing was by immunoSEQ multiplex PCR. The table records under 20,000 clones, around 94% of them present only once. V gene TRBV14 combines with J gene TRBJ2-2; possible D gene TRBD1, 5 bases. The origin of this receptor is a woman in her forties or fifties with HIV. Sequences were derived from unsorted PBMCs, sampled nearly 6.5 years after starting antiretroviral therapy. CDR3 coding DNA: TGTGCCAGCAGCCCGGACACCACCGGGGAGCTGTTTTTT. This encodes CASSPDTTGELFF.